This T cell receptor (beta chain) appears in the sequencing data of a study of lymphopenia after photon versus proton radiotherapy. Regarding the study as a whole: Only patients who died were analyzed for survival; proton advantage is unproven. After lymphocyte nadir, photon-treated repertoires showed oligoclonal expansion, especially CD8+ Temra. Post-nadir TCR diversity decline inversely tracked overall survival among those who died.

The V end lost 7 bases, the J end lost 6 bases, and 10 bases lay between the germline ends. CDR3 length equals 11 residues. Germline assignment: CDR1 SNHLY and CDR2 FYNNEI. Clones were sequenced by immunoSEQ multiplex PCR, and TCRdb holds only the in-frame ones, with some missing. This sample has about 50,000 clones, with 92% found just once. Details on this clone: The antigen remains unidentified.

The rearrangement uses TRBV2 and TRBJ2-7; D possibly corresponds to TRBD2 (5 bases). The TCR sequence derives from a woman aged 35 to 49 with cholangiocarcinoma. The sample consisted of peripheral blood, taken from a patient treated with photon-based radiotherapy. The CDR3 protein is CASTVGGEQYF. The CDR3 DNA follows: TGTGCCAGCACGGTTGGAGGCGAGCAGTACTTC.